This TCR beta chain was captured by sequencing in a study of T-cell reconstitution after alpha-beta-depleted transplantation in children. CDR1 is MDHEN and CDR2 is SYDVKM in the germline V gene. The CDR3 consists of 15 residues. V was trimmed by 3 bases and J by 4 bases, leaving 15 bases between them. This clonotype was found many times. For TCRbeta, the library was prepared with unique molecular identifiers. TCRdb itself ran the PCR reads through MiXCR, one entry per CDR3 protein. The data hold 480,000 or so distinct CDR3 sequences, with roughly a tenth observed a single time. This TCR was sampled from a child under 10 years old with inherited bone marrow failure, due to receive a stem cell transplant. This chain links TRBV28 with TRBJ2-5, with D perhaps TRBD1 (6 bases). The sample here was PBMCs, taken before TCRalphabeta/CD19-depleted stem cell transplant. CDR3 nucleotide sequence: TGTGCCAGCAGTTTGGCGGGCAGGGGTATAGAGACCCAGTACTTC. Translated, it gives CASSLAGRGIETQYF.